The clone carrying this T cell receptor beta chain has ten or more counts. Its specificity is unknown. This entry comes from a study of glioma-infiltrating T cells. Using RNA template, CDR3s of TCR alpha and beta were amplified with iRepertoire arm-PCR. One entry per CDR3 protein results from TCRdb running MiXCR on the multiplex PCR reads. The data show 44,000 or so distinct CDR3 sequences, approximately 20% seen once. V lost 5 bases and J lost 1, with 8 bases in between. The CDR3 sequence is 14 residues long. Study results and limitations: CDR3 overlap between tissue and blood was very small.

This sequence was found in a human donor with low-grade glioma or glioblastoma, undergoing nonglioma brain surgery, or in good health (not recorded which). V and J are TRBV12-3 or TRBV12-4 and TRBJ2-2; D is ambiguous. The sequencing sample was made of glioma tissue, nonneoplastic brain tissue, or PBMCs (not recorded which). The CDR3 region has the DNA TGTGCCAGCAGTGACACTCGGAACACCGGGGAGCTGTTTTTT. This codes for CASSDTRNTGELFF.